The TCR beta chain under discussion was sequenced for a study of blood T cells in healthy people across ages. It was about 9.4 milliliters of peripheral blood that were drawn from each donor. General observations from the study: Expanded clonotype changes were possibly confounded by unknown donor CMV status.

Primers used in a second PCR of roughly 6 to 12 cycles were a sample-barcoded 5' primer and a J-beta primer mix. The template-switch adaptor was a 5' adaptor with 12 random nucleotides. It tagged each cDNA molecule. All samples yielded 3 million or more CDR3-containing paired-end reads. TCRdb called the 5' RACE reads again in MiXCR, with one record for every CDR3 protein. Here the sample spans fewer than 900,000 distinct CDR3 sequences, 35% to 45% being singletons. Regarding this clonotype: Its antigen is still unknown.

Germline CDR1 reads MNHNS; CDR2 reads SASEGT. V was cut by 5 bases and J by 2 bases, with 19 bases left in between. CDR3 size: 16 residues. This sequence originates from a woman aged 55-70 years in good health. The sequenced material came from blood. The V and J genes are TRBV6-1 and TRBJ2-7, with D perhaps given as TRBD1 or TRBD2 (6 bases each). The CDR3 DNA follows: TGTGCCAGCAGTTCCATCGGAGGGGGTAACACCTACGAGCAGTACTTC. It codes for CASSSIGGGNTYEQYF.